This T cell receptor (beta chain) was sequenced for a study of identical twins. TCRdb reanalysed the 5' RACE reads using MiXCR and keeps one entry per CDR3 protein. The sample has 350,000 or so distinct CDR3 sequences; approximately 9.1% are singletons. This clonotype was recorded many times. This CDR3 is built from 13 residues. Germline-derived CDR1 and CDR2 are MNHEY and SVGEGT. V was clipped by 5 bases and J by 1 base, with 8 bases between them. The rearrangement uses TRBV6-2 or TRBV6-3 and TRBJ1-1, with D possibly matching TRBD1 (5 bases). Sequencing was done on a sample of naive T cells sorted from blood. The source of this sequence is a woman aged 45-65 years in good health. CDR3 in DNA: TGTGCCAGCAGTGCGACAGCGAACACTGAAGCTTTCTTT. Protein sequence: CASSATANTEAFF.